This TCR beta chain was observed in a study of beta chain features in type 1 diabetes. Study findings and constraints: TCRB CDR3 length was moderately but significantly reduced in all four CD4+ subsets of Type 1 diabetes patients.

Of the isolated RNA, all was reverse transcribed, and so the sequenced material was expressed TCRB transcripts. Here immunoSEQ multiplex PCR was the method, and the copy in TCRdb shows in-frame clones only, minus some. The table records hundreds of thousands of clones, over 11% of them present only once. In its sample, this clone was seen a few times. Its antigen is still unknown. Deletions cut 0 bases from V and 4 bases from J, with 9 bases between. The CDR3 extends over 14 amino acids. The chain recombines TRBV23-1 with TRBJ1-2; D is possibly TRBD1 (6 bases). TRBV23-1 is recorded as an ORF, its role being uncertain. The specimen sequenced was naive CD4+ T cells from blood. The TCR sequence derives from a man aged 18 to 30 with type 1 diabetes. The CDR3 region is CASSQSPRGYGYTF. The CDR3 bases are TGCGCCAGCAGTCAATCGCCCAGGGGCTATGGCTACACCTTC.